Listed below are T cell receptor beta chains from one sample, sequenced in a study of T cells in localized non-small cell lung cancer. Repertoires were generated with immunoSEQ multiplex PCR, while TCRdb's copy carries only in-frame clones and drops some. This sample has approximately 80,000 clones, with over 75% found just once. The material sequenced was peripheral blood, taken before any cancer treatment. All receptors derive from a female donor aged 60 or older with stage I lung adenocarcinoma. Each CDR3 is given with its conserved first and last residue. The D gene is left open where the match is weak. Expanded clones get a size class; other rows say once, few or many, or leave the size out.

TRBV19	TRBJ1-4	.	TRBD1	TGTGCCAGTAGTATAGCGGGACAGGGGGCGCGGAAACTGTTTTTT	CASSIAGQGARKLFF
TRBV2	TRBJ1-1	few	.	TGTGCCAGCAACTCCCAGGGAGGGGACACTGAAGCTTTCTTT	CASNSQGGDTEAFF
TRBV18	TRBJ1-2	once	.	TGTGCCAGCTCGCATGGGACTGGAGGCTACACCTTC	CASSHGTGGYTF
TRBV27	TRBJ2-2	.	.	TGTGCCAGTGCGGATCCCACCGGGGAGCTGTTTTTT	CASADPTGELFF
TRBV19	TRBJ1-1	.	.	TGTGCCAGTAGTGAGGCGCCTAGTGAAGCTTTCTTT	CASSEAPSEAFF
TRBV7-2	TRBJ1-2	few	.	TGTGCCAGCAGCTTAGAGTTGGGTGGCTACACCTTC	CASSLELGGYTF
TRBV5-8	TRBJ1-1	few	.	TGTGCCAGCAGCTTGGGGACAGCCTATGAAGCTTTCTTT	CASSLGTAYEAFF
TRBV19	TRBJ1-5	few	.	TGTGCCAGTAGTATGAGCGGGGTTCAGCCCCAGCATTTT	CASSMSGVQPQHF
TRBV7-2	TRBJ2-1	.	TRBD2	TGTGCCAGCAGCTTAGCCGAGGGACTAGCGGGAGCCAATGAGCAGTTCTTC	CASSLAEGLAGANEQFF
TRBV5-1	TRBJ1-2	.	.	TGCGCCAGCAGCACGGAGGGAGTAGATGGCTACACCTTC	CASSTEGVDGYTF
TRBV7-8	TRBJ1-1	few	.	TGTGCCAGCAGCCTCCGGACACAGCTGAACACTGAAGCTTTCTTT	CASSLRTQLNTEAFF
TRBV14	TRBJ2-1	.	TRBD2	TGTGCCAGCAGCCAAGATCTTAGGACTAGCGGGAGTTCATACTACAATGAGCAGTTCTTC	CASSQDLRTSGSSYYNEQFF
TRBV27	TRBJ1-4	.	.	TGTGCCAGCAGTTCCCTCGGAGGCGGGGCAACTAATGAAAAACTGTTTTTT	CASSSLGGGATNEKLFF
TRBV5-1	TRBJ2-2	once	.	TGCGCCAGCAGCAGATCGGGGTACACCGGGGAGCTGTTTTTT	CASSRSGYTGELFF
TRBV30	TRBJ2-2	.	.	TGTGCCTGGAGTCCCACAAGGGGGGCGCAAGGGGAGCTGTTTTTT	CAWSPTRGAQGELFF
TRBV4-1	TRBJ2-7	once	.	TGCGCCAGCAGCCAAGAAGCAGGATCCTACGAGCAGTACTTC	CASSQEAGSYEQYF
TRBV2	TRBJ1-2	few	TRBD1	TGTGCCAGCCTATTGGGACAGACCCTTGGCTACACCTTC	CASLLGQTLGYTF
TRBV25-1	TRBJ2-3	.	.	TGTGCCAGCAGGGTCACAGATACGCAGTATTTT	CASRVTDTQYF
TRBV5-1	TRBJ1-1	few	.	TGCGCCAGCAGCTTGAGCAACATGAACACTGAAGCTTTCTTT	CASSLSNMNTEAFF
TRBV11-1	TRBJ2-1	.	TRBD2	TGTGCCAGCAGCCTCAGCCGGGGGGGGATGAGCTCCTACAATGAGCAGTTCTTC	CASSLSRGGMSSYNEQFF
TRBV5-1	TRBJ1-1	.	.	TGCGCCAGCAGCTTGGGGCGGATGGGTCGAATGGCGAACACTGAAGCTTTCTTT	CASSLGRMGRMANTEAFF
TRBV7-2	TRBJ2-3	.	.	TGTGCCAGCAGCTTAGGCCGGCCCGGCACAGATACGCAGTATTTT	CASSLGRPGTDTQYF
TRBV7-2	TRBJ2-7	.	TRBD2	TGTGCCAGCAGCCCCTCGGCCGGGGGGGCGGCCGAGCAGTACTTC	CASSPSAGGAAEQYF
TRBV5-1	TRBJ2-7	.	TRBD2	TGCGCCAGCAGCTCCAGACTAGCGGGGGGTTACGAGCAGTACTTC	CASSSRLAGGYEQYF
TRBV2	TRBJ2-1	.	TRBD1	TGTGCCAGCAGCACGACAGGGGGCGCGGGTGAGCAGTTCTTC	CASSTTGGAGEQFF
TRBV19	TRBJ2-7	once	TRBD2	TGTGCCAGTACTAGCGGGGGGCACAGTTACGAGCAGTACTTC	CASTSGGHSYEQYF
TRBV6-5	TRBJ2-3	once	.	TGTGCCAGCGCCGGGACTGGTGACACAGATACGCAGTATTTT	CASAGTGDTDTQYF
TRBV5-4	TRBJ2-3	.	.	TGTGCCAGCAGCCGCGATCCCACAGATACGCAGTATTTT	CASSRDPTDTQYF
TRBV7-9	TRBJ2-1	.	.	TGTGCCAGCAGCTTATGGGGGATAAGGAATGAGCAGTTCTTC	CASSLWGIRNEQFF
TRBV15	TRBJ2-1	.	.	TGTGCCACCAGCAGAGAAAGATTGGGGGCCCATGAGCAGTTCTTC	CATSRERLGAHEQFF
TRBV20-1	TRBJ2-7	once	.	TGCAGTGCGTCCGGGTCCTACGAGCAGTACTTC	CSASGSYEQYF
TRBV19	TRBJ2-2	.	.	TGTGCCAGTAGTATGCCCAGGGCGGGATCCACCGGGGAGCTGTTTTTT	CASSMPRAGSTGELFF
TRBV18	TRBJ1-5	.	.	TGTGCCAGCTCCCCTTTGAACGGAGATCAGCCCCAGCATTTT	CASSPLNGDQPQHF
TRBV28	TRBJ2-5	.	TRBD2	TGTGCCAGCAGCCGACTAGCGGGAGGCCTAGAAGAGACCCAGTACTTC	CASSRLAGGLEETQYF
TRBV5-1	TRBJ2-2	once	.	TGCGCCAGCAGCTTGAACCCACTTAACACCGGGGAGCTGTTTTTT	CASSLNPLNTGELFF
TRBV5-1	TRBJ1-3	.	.	TGCGCCAGCAGCTTCGACACCGAGGAGCCTGGAAACACCATATATTTT	CASSFDTEEPGNTIYF
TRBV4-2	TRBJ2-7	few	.	TGTGCCAGCAGCCAAGATCGTATGCTAGCCGAGCAGTACTTC	CASSQDRMLAEQYF
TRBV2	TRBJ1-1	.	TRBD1	TGTGCCAGCAGTGAAGAGGGGGACAGTGAAGCTTTCTTT	CASSEEGDSEAFF
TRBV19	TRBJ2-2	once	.	TGTGCCAGTAGTATCGGGCGGGATTGGACCGGGGAGCTGTTTTTT	CASSIGRDWTGELFF
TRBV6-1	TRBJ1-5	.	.	TGTGCCAGCGGCCAGGCTCGGCCCCAGCATTTT	CASGQARPQHF
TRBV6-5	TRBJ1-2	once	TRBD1	TGTGCCAGCAGGCAACAGGGGGCCCACTATGGCTACACCTTC	CASRQQGAHYGYTF
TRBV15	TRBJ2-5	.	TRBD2	TGTGCCACCAGCAGTGGAACTAGCGGGGGCCAAGAGACCCAGTACTTC	CATSSGTSGGQETQYF
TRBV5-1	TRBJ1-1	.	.	TGCGCCAGCAGCTCGCAGGGAAACACTGAAGCTTTCTTT	CASSSQGNTEAFF
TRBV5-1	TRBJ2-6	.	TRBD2	TGCGCCAGCAGCTTCGCGGGAGGCTCTGGGGCCAACGTCCTGACTTTC	CASSFAGGSGANVLTF
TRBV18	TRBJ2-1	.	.	TGTGCCAGCTCACCACCCCTAACGGCAAGCTCCTACAATGAGCAGTTCTTC	CASSPPLTASSYNEQFF
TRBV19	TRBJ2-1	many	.	TGTGCCAGTAGTATCGTAGGACACTACAATGAGCAGTTCTTC	CASSIVGHYNEQFF
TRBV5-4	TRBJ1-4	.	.	TGTGCCAGCTCGGATCTGGGGTATGAAAAACTGTTTTTT	CASSDLGYEKLFF
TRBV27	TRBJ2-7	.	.	.	CASSPISGPGQTYEQYF
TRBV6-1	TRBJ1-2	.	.	TGTGCCAGCAGCCCCCAGGGAAACTATGGCTACACCTTC	CASSPQGNYGYTF
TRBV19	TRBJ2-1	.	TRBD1	TGTGCCAGTAGTACCGACAGGGGCGGTGAGCAGTTCTTC	CASSTDRGGEQFF
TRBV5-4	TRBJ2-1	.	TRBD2	TGTGCCAGCAGCCCCGGGACTAGCGGGACCTCCTACAATGAGCAGTTCTTC	CASSPGTSGTSYNEQFF
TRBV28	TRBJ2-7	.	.	TGTGCCAGCAGTTTATCGGGGGACTACGAGCAGTACTTC	CASSLSGDYEQYF
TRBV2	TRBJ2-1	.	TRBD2	TGTGCCAGCACGAGGACTAGCGGGGGCCTCAATGAGCAGTTCTTC	CASTRTSGGLNEQFF
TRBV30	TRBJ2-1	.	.	TGTGCCTGGAGTGTTGGGGGAAGCGGGCGTCACAATGAGCAGTTCTTC	CAWSVGGSGRHNEQFF
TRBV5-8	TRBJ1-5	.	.	TGTGCCAGCAGCTTATCACACAATCAGCCCCAGCATTTT	CASSLSHNQPQHF